A selection of T cell receptor beta chains follows, all from one sample in a study of blood T cell repertoires in COVID-19. Sequencing was performed with immunoSEQ multiplex PCR; in TCRdb, only in-frame clones are kept and a portion is missing. The profile shows 180,000 or so clones, approximately 84% of them singletons. The specimen was PBMCs or T cells enriched from blood (not recorded which). These receptors were taken from a human donor with acute COVID-19. The donor label of this sample is uncertain. Each CDR3 is given with its conserved first and last residue. A D gene is named only where the DNA matches it firmly. Expanded clones are given a class, and other clones once, few, many or no size at all.

CDR3nt: TGTGCCAGCAGTGACTCGGGACAGGGGTTAGGTGGCTACACCTTC
CDR3aa: CASSDSGQGLGGYTF
abundance: -
j_gene: TRBJ1-2
v_gene: TRBV6-4
d_gene: TRBD1

CDR3nt: TGTGCCAGTAGTGAGGGGCCGGACAGGTGGACCGGGGAGCTGTTTTTT
CDR3aa: CASSEGPDRWTGELFF
abundance: -
j_gene: TRBJ2-2
v_gene: TRBV19
d_gene: TRBD1

CDR3nt: TGCGCCAGCAGCTGGGGGACAGGGAACACTGAAGCTTTCTTT
CDR3aa: CASSWGTGNTEAFF
abundance: -
j_gene: TRBJ1-1
v_gene: TRBV5-1
d_gene: TRBD1

CDR3nt: TGTGCCAGCAGCGACAGCGTGTGGGGCAATCAGCCCCAGCATTTT
CDR3aa: CASSDSVWGNQPQHF
abundance: -
j_gene: TRBJ1-5
v_gene: TRBV6-5
d_gene: -

CDR3nt: TGTGCCAGTTCGCCCGTGGGGGGCTACGAGCAGTACTTC
CDR3aa: CASSPVGGYEQYF
abundance: -
j_gene: TRBJ2-7
v_gene: TRBV6-4
d_gene: -

CDR3nt: TGTGCCAGTAGTACTATCCAGGGTGAGCAGTTCTTC
CDR3aa: CASSTIQGEQFF
abundance: -
j_gene: TRBJ2-1
v_gene: TRBV19
d_gene: -

CDR3nt: TGTGCCACCAGTGGGCGCGGGACAGGGCTAGACGAGCAGTACTTC
CDR3aa: CATSGRGTGLDEQYF
abundance: -
j_gene: TRBJ2-7
v_gene: TRBV24-1
d_gene: TRBD1

CDR3nt: TGTGCCAGCAGTGAAGCGACCGGACAGTATGAAGCTTTCTTT
CDR3aa: CASSEATGQYEAFF
abundance: few
j_gene: TRBJ1-1
v_gene: TRBV2
d_gene: -

CDR3nt: TGTGCCAGCAGCTTTGGCGGGACTAGTTCCTACAATGAGCAGTTCTTC
CDR3aa: CASSFGGTSSYNEQFF
abundance: -
j_gene: TRBJ2-1
v_gene: TRBV11-2
d_gene: TRBD2

CDR3nt: TGTGCCAGCAGTTACGGGACTCCCGGCGGATCACCCCTCCACTTT
CDR3aa: CASSYGTPGGSPLHF
abundance: -
j_gene: TRBJ1-6
v_gene: TRBV6-5
d_gene: -

CDR3nt: TGTGCCATCAGTGAGTCACCACTTAGGGTAGGGGTCGGTCAGCCCCAGCATTTT
CDR3aa: CAISESPLRVGVGQPQHF
abundance: once
j_gene: TRBJ1-5
v_gene: TRBV10-3
d_gene: -

CDR3nt: TGTGCCAGCGCCCGGGCAGGGGCGCGTACCGGGGAGCTGTTTTTT
CDR3aa: CASARAGARTGELFF
abundance: -
j_gene: TRBJ2-2
v_gene: TRBV5-4
d_gene: -

CDR3nt: TGTGCTAGTGGTTTCGGGGGACAGCCTAATGAAAAACTGTTTTTT
CDR3aa: CASGFGGQPNEKLFF
abundance: -
j_gene: TRBJ1-4
v_gene: TRBV12-5
d_gene: TRBD1

CDR3nt: TGTGCCAGCTCACCGGTGGGACAGTCGAACACTGAAGCTTTCTTT
CDR3aa: CASSPVGQSNTEAFF
abundance: -
j_gene: TRBJ1-1
v_gene: TRBV18
d_gene: TRBD1

CDR3nt: TGTGCCAGCCGCGTGGGGGCTTTTTACGAGCAGTACTTC
CDR3aa: CASRVGAFYEQYF
abundance: once
j_gene: TRBJ2-7
v_gene: TRBV6-5
d_gene: -

CDR3nt: TGCACCAGCAGCCAAGGGTGCGGACAGCAGAACACCGGGGAGCTGTTTTTT
CDR3aa: CTSSQGCGQQNTGELFF
abundance: -
j_gene: TRBJ2-2
v_gene: TRBV1
d_gene: -

CDR3nt: TGTGCCAGCACGGCGGGGACGACCTCCTACAATGAGCAGTTCTTC
CDR3aa: CASTAGTTSYNEQFF
abundance: -
j_gene: TRBJ2-1
v_gene: TRBV6-6
d_gene: -

CDR3nt: TGTGCCAGCAGCTTAACGGCGAGCGGTAGCACAGATACGCAGTATTTT
CDR3aa: CASSLTASGSTDTQYF
abundance: -
j_gene: TRBJ2-3
v_gene: TRBV7-3
d_gene: -

CDR3nt: TGTGCCAGCTCACCAAGCGGGGAAGGAGGTTCCGGGGAGCTGTTTTTT
CDR3aa: CASSPSGEGGSGELFF
abundance: -
j_gene: TRBJ2-2
v_gene: TRBV18
d_gene: TRBD2

CDR3nt: TGTGCTAGTGGTTCCGGACAACTCTTCCACGAGCAGTACTTC
CDR3aa: CASGSGQLFHEQYF
abundance: -
j_gene: TRBJ2-7
v_gene: TRBV12-5
d_gene: -

CDR3nt: TGTGCCAGCAGCCAAGATGTAAGGGTGGATGATGAGCGGAAACCCTCTAGCAATCAGCCCCAGCATTTT
CDR3aa: CASSQDVRVDDERKPSSNQPQHF
abundance: -
j_gene: TRBJ1-5
v_gene: TRBV4-2
d_gene: -

CDR3nt: TGTGCCAGCAGCACGGGGGACAGATCCTACGAGCAGTACTTC
CDR3aa: CASSTGDRSYEQYF
abundance: -
j_gene: TRBJ2-7
v_gene: TRBV5-6
d_gene: -

CDR3nt: TGTGCCAGCAGCCCCACTGGGACTAGCGGGGGGTCTTCCTACGAGCAGTACTTC
CDR3aa: CASSPTGTSGGSSYEQYF
abundance: -
j_gene: TRBJ2-7
v_gene: TRBV7-3
d_gene: TRBD2

CDR3nt: TGTGCCAGTAGCAAACAGGGGGCAGCTTTCTTT
CDR3aa: CASSKQGAAFF
abundance: few
j_gene: TRBJ1-1
v_gene: TRBV19
d_gene: TRBD1

CDR3nt: TGTGCCAGCAGCCAAATCGGCGGGGGGGCCGGAGAGACCCAGTACTTC
CDR3aa: CASSQIGGGAGETQYF
abundance: once
j_gene: TRBJ2-5
v_gene: TRBV3-1/TRBV3-2
d_gene: TRBD2

CDR3nt: TGTGCCAGCAGTTTAACAGGGGGAGGCAATGAGCAGTTCTTC
CDR3aa: CASSLTGGGNEQFF
abundance: -
j_gene: TRBJ2-1
v_gene: TRBV6-5
d_gene: TRBD1

CDR3nt: TGTGCCAGCAGCCCCGAGGGAGTAGAGACCCAGTACTTC
CDR3aa: CASSPEGVETQYF
abundance: -
j_gene: TRBJ2-5
v_gene: TRBV3-1/TRBV3-2
d_gene: -

CDR3nt: TGTGCCAGCAGCGCTACAGGGGTGGGGAACACTGAAGCTTTCTTT
CDR3aa: CASSATGVGNTEAFF
abundance: once
j_gene: TRBJ1-1
v_gene: TRBV9
d_gene: TRBD1

CDR3nt: TGTGCCAGCAGCTTAGAGGGGGGGGCGAAATACAATGAGCAGTTCTTC
CDR3aa: CASSLEGGAKYNEQFF
abundance: -
j_gene: TRBJ2-1
v_gene: TRBV7-8
d_gene: -

CDR3nt: TGTGCCAGCAGTGTTGACGGGGGTAGCGAGCAGTACTTC
CDR3aa: CASSVDGGSEQYF
abundance: once
j_gene: TRBJ2-7
v_gene: TRBV6-4
d_gene: -

CDR3nt: TGTGCCAGCAGCTTGATCGGTCAGCCCCAGCATTTT
CDR3aa: CASSLIGQPQHF
abundance: -
j_gene: TRBJ1-5
v_gene: TRBV7-2
d_gene: -

CDR3nt: TGTGCCAGCAGCGAGGAGACAGTCTCGGATCAGCCCCAGCATTTT
CDR3aa: CASSEETVSDQPQHF
abundance: few
j_gene: TRBJ1-5
v_gene: TRBV2
d_gene: -

CDR3nt: TGTGCCAGCAGCCAAGACAGGGATACTGAAGCTTTCTTT
CDR3aa: CASSQDRDTEAFF
abundance: -
j_gene: TRBJ1-1
v_gene: TRBV3-1/TRBV3-2
d_gene: -

CDR3nt: TGTGCCAGCAGCTTGAAACTAGCGGGGGGCCCGGATGAGCAGTTCTTC
CDR3aa: CASSLKLAGGPDEQFF
abundance: -
j_gene: TRBJ2-1
v_gene: TRBV5-4
d_gene: TRBD2

CDR3nt: TGTGCCAGTGGGACAGGCCCCTACGAGCAGTACTTC
CDR3aa: CASGTGPYEQYF
abundance: -
j_gene: TRBJ2-7
v_gene: TRBV19
d_gene: TRBD1

CDR3nt: TGTGCCAGCAGCTACCTCTCAGGGGCCCCCTACGAGCAGTACTTC
CDR3aa: CASSYLSGAPYEQYF
abundance: -
j_gene: TRBJ2-7
v_gene: TRBV7-2
d_gene: -

CDR3nt: TGTGCCAGCAGCCTAACTATTAGCGGGGGCACAGATACGCAGTATTTT
CDR3aa: CASSLTISGGTDTQYF
abundance: once
j_gene: TRBJ2-3
v_gene: TRBV4-2
d_gene: TRBD2

CDR3nt: TGTGCCAGCAGCGGAAGCCTGGGGGGGGGATGGAACACTGAAGCTTTCTTT
CDR3aa: CASSGSLGGGWNTEAFF
abundance: -
j_gene: TRBJ1-1
v_gene: TRBV14
d_gene: -

CDR3nt: TGTGCCAGTAGTTATTATCCCGGGACAGACTATGGCTACACCTTC
CDR3aa: CASSYYPGTDYGYTF
abundance: -
j_gene: TRBJ1-2
v_gene: TRBV19
d_gene: TRBD1

CDR3nt: TGTGCCAGTAGTCTGCTCGGGGTTCGAGAGACCCAGTACTTC
CDR3aa: CASSLLGVRETQYF
abundance: -
j_gene: TRBJ2-5
v_gene: TRBV19
d_gene: -

CDR3nt: TGTGCCAGTAGTATTCAGGGGGCCGTCGAAAAACTGTTTTTT
CDR3aa: CASSIQGAVEKLFF
abundance: -
j_gene: TRBJ1-4
v_gene: TRBV19
d_gene: TRBD1